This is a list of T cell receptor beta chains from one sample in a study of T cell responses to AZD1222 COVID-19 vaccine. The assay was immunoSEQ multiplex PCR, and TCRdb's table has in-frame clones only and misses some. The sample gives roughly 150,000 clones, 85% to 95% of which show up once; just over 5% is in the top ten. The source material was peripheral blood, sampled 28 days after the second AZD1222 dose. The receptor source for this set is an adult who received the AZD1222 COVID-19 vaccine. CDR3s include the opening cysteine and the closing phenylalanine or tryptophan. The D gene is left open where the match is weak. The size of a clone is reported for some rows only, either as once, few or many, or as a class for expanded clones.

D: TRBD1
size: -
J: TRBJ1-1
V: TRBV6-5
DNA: TGTGCCATTCGGGCAGGGGGGGCAGGCACTGAAGCTTTCTTT
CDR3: CAIRAGGAGTEAFF

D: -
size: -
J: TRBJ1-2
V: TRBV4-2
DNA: TGTGCCAGCAGCCAAGAAGGCGGCGATGGCTACACCTTC
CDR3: CASSQEGGDGYTF

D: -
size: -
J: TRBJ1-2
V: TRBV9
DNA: TGTGCCAGCAGCGTGATGGGGGAAAGCTATGGCTACACCTTC
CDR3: CASSVMGESYGYTF

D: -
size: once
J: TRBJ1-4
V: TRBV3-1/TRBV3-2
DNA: TGTGCCAGCAGCCACTCACTCGCTAACAAGGCAACTAATGAAAAACTGTTTTTT
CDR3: CASSHSLANKATNEKLFF

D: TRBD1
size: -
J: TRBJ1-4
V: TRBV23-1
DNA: TGCGCCAGCAGTCAATCCGGGGGACAGAAATCCAATGCGGAAAAACTGTTTTTT
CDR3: CASSQSGGQKSNAEKLFF

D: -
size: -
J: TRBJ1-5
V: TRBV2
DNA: TGTGCCAGCAGGAGGTCCACACCCCAGCATTTT
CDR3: CASRRSTPQHF

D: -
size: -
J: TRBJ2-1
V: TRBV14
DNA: TGTGCCAGCAGCCAGCGGGGAAATGAGCAGTTCTTC
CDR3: CASSQRGNEQFF

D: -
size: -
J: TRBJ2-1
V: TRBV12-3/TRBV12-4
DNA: TGTGCCAGCAGTTTAACCCACAATGAGCAGTTCTTC
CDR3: CASSLTHNEQFF

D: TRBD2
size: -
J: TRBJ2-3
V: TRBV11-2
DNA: TGTGCCAGCAGCTTAGATGGCGGGAGGTCAGATACGCAGTATTTT
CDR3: CASSLDGGRSDTQYF

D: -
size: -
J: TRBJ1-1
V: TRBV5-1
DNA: TGCGCCAGCAGCTTGGGAGCAGGTCCGAACACTGAAGCTTTCTTT
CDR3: CASSLGAGPNTEAFF